This T cell receptor beta chain derives from a study of blood T cell repertoires in COVID-19. Study overall: Sites in the United States, Italy and Spain provided acute and convalescent COVID-19 samples. From T cells, B-cell-depleted T cells, or PBMCs came the material, which was cDNA or gDNA.

The CDR3 is 11 amino acids. Germline V gene sequence: CDR1 MNHEY, CDR2 SMNVEV (reference sequence). Trimming shortened V by 6 bases and J by 5 bases, and 4 bases separated the two germline ends. In the study's own analysis: Estimation of nucleated cell counts was performed using reference gene primer amplification. Method: immunoSEQ multiplex PCR; TCRdb's copy keeps in-frame clones and lacks some. The V and J calls and clone size are taken from that table; D and trimming were inferred from the DNA. The repertoire holds about 150,000 clones, with approximately 90% as singletons. This sequence joins TRBV27 and TRBJ2-2; unclear D gene. The receptor's source is a woman aged 40-49 years with acute or convalescent COVID-19. The sample consisted of peripheral blood. CDR3 region: CASSLTGELFF. CDR3 in DNA: TGTGCCAGCAGCCTGACCGGGGAGCTGTTTTTT.